Described below is a single T cell receptor beta chain sequence and its context. Its antigen is currently unknown. This CDR3 comprises 18 residues. J lost 2 bases, V lost 5 bases, and 12 bases had no gene match. Per germline, CDR1 MNHEY and CDR2 SMNVEV (reference sequence). Repertoires were generated with immunoSEQ multiplex PCR, while TCRdb's copy carries only in-frame clones and drops some. There are tens of thousands of clones in the sample; roughly nine tenths occur only once, and approximately 8.6% lies in the top ten. This sample stems from a study of T cell responses to AZD1222 COVID-19 vaccine. General study points: The donor group comprised mostly white British people and more females; the analysis possibly underestimated clonal diversity.

J is TRBJ2-5 and V is TRBV27; 12 nucleotides line up with TRBD2. The source material was peripheral blood, sampled 28 days after the second AZD1222 dose. The receptor's source is an adult who received the AZD1222 COVID-19 vaccine. CDR3 sequence reads: CASSTTSGSLARQETQYF. The CDR3 DNA reads as TGTGCCAGCAGTACGACTAGCGGGAGCCTAGCCAGACAAGAGACCCAGTACTTC.